Listed below are T cell receptor beta chains from one sample, sequenced in a study of blood T cell repertoires in COVID-19. Profiling relied on immunoSEQ multiplex PCR, and the TCRdb table lists in-frame clones only, not all of them. The table includes a few hundred thousand clones, roughly 80% detected once. The sequencing input was peripheral blood. The source of these receptors is a woman older than 75 with COVID-19, enrolled during active disease. Both conserved end residues are part of each CDR3. Fields, in order: D gene, J gene, V gene, clone size, CDR3 DNA, CDR3 protein. The D gene is left open where the match is weak. The size entry is marked missing in some rows and otherwise reads once, few, many or a size class.

>.|TRBJ2-5|TRBV4-1|once
TGCGCCAGCAGCCGTCTGCCGGGGGAAGAGACCCAGTACTTC
CASSRLPGEETQYF
>.|TRBJ2-7|TRBV24-1|few
TGTGCCACCAGTGATAGCGAAGCCTACGAGCAGTACTTC
CATSDSEAYEQYF
>.|TRBJ1-2|TRBV14|.
TGTGCCAGCAGCCAAGAGCTCAGCTATGGCTACACCTTC
CASSQELSYGYTF
>TRBD1|TRBJ1-2|TRBV4-2|.
TGTGCCAGCAGCCCGACAGGGGAAAATTATGGCTACACCTTC
CASSPTGENYGYTF
>TRBD2|TRBJ2-7|TRBV15|.
TGTGCCACCAGCAGAGATCCGGGGGGATACGAGCAGTACTTC
CATSRDPGGYEQYF
>TRBD1|TRBJ1-3|TRBV3-1/TRBV3-2|.
TGTGCCAGCAGCCAAGGACAGGGAGGAAACACCATATATTTT
CASSQGQGGNTIYF
>TRBD1|TRBJ2-3|TRBV6-5|.
TGTGCCAGCAGGGGCTGGACAGGTGGAAGGGATACGCAGTATTTT
CASRGWTGGRDTQYF
>TRBD2|TRBJ2-1|TRBV7-2|.
TGTGCCAGCAGCTTAGCGCGGAGCGGGAGGGCCGGTGGGATTGAGCAGTTCTTC
CASSLARSGRAGGIEQFF
>TRBD2|TRBJ2-2|TRBV2|.
TGTGCCAGCAGTGGACTAGCGACAAACACCGGGGAGCTGTTTTTT
CASSGLATNTGELFF
>.|TRBJ1-2|TRBV25-1|.
TGTGCCAGCAGTGAAGGAAGGGGTTCAGCTAACTATGGCTACACCTTC
CASSEGRGSANYGYTF
>.|TRBJ2-3|TRBV24-1|.
TGTGCCACCAGTGATTTGCGAGATCGAGTAGATACGCAGTATTTT
CATSDLRDRVDTQYF